This TCR beta chain appears in the sequencing data of a study of OX40 agonist ivuxolimab in advanced cancers. Study-wide context: Ivuxolimab, which targeted the costimulatory receptor OX40 (CD134), was an agonistic, fully human IgG2 monoclonal antibody. Partial responses were achieved by three dose-escalation patients, of whom one had hepatocellular carcinoma and two had cutaneous melanoma. Prior anti-PD-1, anti-PD-L1 or anti-CTLA-4 therapy was permitted, and 35% to 40% of dose-escalation patients had received checkpoint inhibitors. Intravenous ivuxolimab was administered to patients every 2 weeks at six dose levels: 0.01, 0.1, 0.3, 1.5, 3 and 10 mg/kg. The purpose of peripheral TCRbeta sequencing was to test whether ivuxolimab changed TCR sequence diversity and led to clonal T-cell expansion. The paper describes the monotherapy dose-escalation part (N of about 55 patients) of the phase I trial of ivuxolimab. In the dose-escalation cohort, 75% to 90% of patients were male, and the mean age was 60 years with a range of roughly 20 to 85. Of the approximately 54 patients in dose escalation, about 19 had hepatocellular carcinoma, about 15 had melanoma, 9 had renal cell carcinoma and 9 had head and neck cancer. Points the paper makes about the study in general: Low levels of normalized T-cell clonal expansion were also seen in some patients who did not respond. In the 0.1-3.0 mg/kg groups, partial responders had among the lowest normalized peripheral clonal expansion, particularly in CD8+ T cells. Which antigens the clonally expanded peripheral T cells were specific for was not determined. At doses of 0.1 to 3.0 mg/kg, clonal expansion of both CD4+ and CD8+ T cells in blood was seen between baseline and week 6. On average, CD8+ T cells showed more expanded clones than CD4+ T cells after ivuxolimab.

To sequence the TCRbeta CDR3 region, genomic DNA was isolated from the sorted cells. The immunoSEQ Assay was used for sequencing of TCRbeta CDR3 regions. TCRdb provides this immuneACCESS table in a form limited to in-frame rearrangements. Some clones are lacking; in checked studies, under half of them reflect an unresolved V gene, and why the rest are absent is not known. The sample data list tens of thousands of clones, and about 92% of these were observed just once. The ten largest clones add up to around 0.54% of the sample. For this clone: It lacks a known antigen. Nothing much larger sits one base from this clone, and base qualities are not available.

Patients with a history of autoimmune disease or receiving systemic immunosuppression were excluded from the trial. Peripheral blood for TCR sequencing was collected from all dose cohorts at baseline, on cycle 4 day 1, and on cycle 7 day 1. The samples were taken from a phase I, first-in-human, multicenter, open-label dose-escalation trial of ivuxolimab. Adults with locally advanced or metastatic melanoma, renal cell carcinoma, hepatocellular carcinoma or head and neck squamous cell carcinoma were enrolled in the trial. Before TCR sequencing, CD4+ T cells and CD8+ T cells from peripheral blood were sorted into separate populations. The sample was CD4+ or CD8+ T cells sorted from blood, taken in a trial of the OX40 agonist ivuxolimab. The clonotype originates from an adult with an advanced solid tumor such as melanoma, head and neck, liver or kidney cancer.

The CDR3 corresponds to CASSEVSILSYNSPLHF. The DNA sequence is as follows: TGTGCCAGCAGTGAAGTCTCCATTCTGTCCTATAATTCACCCCTCCACTTT. In this chain, TRBV6-1 is recombined with TRBJ1-6; no D segment can be confidently identified. According to the germline V gene, CDR1 reads MNHNS and CDR2 reads SASEGT. Including cysteine and phenylalanine, the CDR3 has 17 amino acids. CDR3 DNA only is kept here, 51 bases in frame from base 1. V is clipped by 1 base and J by 1 base, and the sequence between their germline boundaries is 11 bases long.